This TCR beta chain derives from a study of PD-1 blockade in mismatch repair-deficient tumors. Study results and limitations: After pembrolizumab, tumor-resident clones rose rapidly, then generally contracted before radiologic responses.

The length of the CDR3 is 11 residues. CDR1 and CDR2 from the germline V gene are DFQATT and SNEGSKA (reference sequence). Trimming at V came to 3 bases and at J to 10 bases, leaving 3 bases not matched to a gene. Repertoires were generated with immunoSEQ multiplex PCR, while TCRdb's copy carries only in-frame clones and drops some. The table lists 11,000 to 15,000 clones, about 79% of them singletons. This clone was found once. As yet, its antigen is unknown. The chain recombines TRBV20-1 with TRBJ2-4, with 7 nucleotides matching TRBD2. Material: PBMCs, obtained less than 15 weeks after starting pembrolizumab. The TCR originated in an adult with mismatch repair-deficient cancer. Here the CDR3 DNA reads TGCAGTGCTAGTGTTAGCGGGATTCAGTACTTC. Residues: CSASVSGIQYF.